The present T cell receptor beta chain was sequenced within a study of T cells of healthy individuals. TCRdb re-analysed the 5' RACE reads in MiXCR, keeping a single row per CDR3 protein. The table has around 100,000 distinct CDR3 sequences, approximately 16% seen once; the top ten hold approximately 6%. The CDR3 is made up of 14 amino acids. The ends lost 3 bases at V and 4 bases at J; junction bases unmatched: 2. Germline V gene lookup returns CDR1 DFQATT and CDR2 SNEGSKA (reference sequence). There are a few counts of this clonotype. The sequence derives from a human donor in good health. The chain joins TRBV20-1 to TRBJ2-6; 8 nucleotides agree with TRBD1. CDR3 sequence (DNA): TGCAGTGCTAGCAGGGGGCGAGGGGCCAACGTCCTGACTTTC. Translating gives CSASRGRGANVLTF.